One and the same sample provided the 17 T cell receptor beta chains below, sequenced in a study of patients and donors after allogeneic stem cell transplantation. A single record per CDR3 protein comes from TCRdb applying MiXCR to the RT-PCR reads. This sample has around 200,000 distinct CDR3 sequences, with 35% to 45% found just once. The sequencing input was blood, either unsorted or a sorted T cell fraction (not recorded which). The receptors originated from a human donor who was either an allogeneic HSCT recipient or a stem cell or donor lymphocyte infusion donor (not recorded which). It is not recorded whose cells these are; they may come from a transplant donor.

There are many counts of this clonotype. This chain joins TRBV27 and TRBJ1-6; D might be TRBD1 (6 bases). CDR1 is MNHEY and CDR2 is SMNVEV in the germline V gene (reference sequence). V was pared by 3 bases and J by 10 bases, with 10 bases between. CDR3 length: 13 residues. DNA of the CDR3: TGTGCCAGCAGTTTCAGGGGAGAGTCACCCCTCCACTTT. Amino acid sequence: CASSFRGESPLHF.

V is TRBV5-1 and J is TRBJ1-1; tentatively, D is TRBD1 (5 bases). In germline, CDR1 is SGHRS, CDR2 YFSETQ. V dropped 3 bases and J dropped 0 bases, with 9 bases sitting between them. The CDR3 has 14 residues. The CDR3 nucleotides read TGCGCCAGCAGCTCGACAGAACTGAACACTGAAGCTTTCTTT. Translating gives CASSSTELNTEAFF. Looking up the rest from reference TRBV5-1 and TRBJ1-1 gives the full variable domain: KAGVTQTPRYLIKTRGQQVTLSCSPISGHRSVSWYQQTPGQGLQFLFEYFSETQRNKGNFPGRFSGRQFSNSRSEMNVSTLELGDSALYLCASSSTELNTEAFFGQGTRLTVV.

V and J are TRBV4-1 and TRBJ1-4, with 10 bases identical to TRBD1. CDR3 size: 14 residues. Germline CDR1 MGHRA, CDR2 YSYEKL. After removal of 4 bases from V and 10 bases from J, the junction contained 6 bases not matched to a gene. The DNA of the CDR3 is TGCGCCAGCAGCCGACCTGGACAGGGGGGAAAACTGTTTTTT. It encodes CASSRPGQGGKLFF.

The J gene is TRBJ1-2, the V gene TRBV5-1; unclear D gene. The CDR3 runs 12 residues. Germline CDR1 and CDR2: SGHRS and YFSETQ. The V end lost 0 bases, the J end lost 7 bases, and 7 bases lay between the germline ends. This chain's CDR3 is CASSLDSGGYTF. The DNA for the CDR3 is TGCGCCAGCAGCTTGGACTCGGGTGGCTACACCTTC. The variable domain in full, with the rest retrieved from reference TRBV5-1 and TRBJ1-2, is KAGVTQTPRYLIKTRGQQVTLSCSPISGHRSVSWYQQTPGQGLQFLFEYFSETQRNKGNFPGRFSGRQFSNSRSEMNVSTLELGDSALYLCASSLDSGGYTFGSGTRLTVV.

This chain links TRBV27 with TRBJ1-5, with a weak D call TRBD1 (5 bases). The V end was cut by 4 bases, the J end by 3 bases, with 13 bases between. Germline CDR1 MNHEY, CDR2 SMNVEV (reference sequence). The CDR3 is 15 residues long. The CDR3 DNA sequence: TGTGCCAGCAGTTCCTTATGGGGGTCCAATCAGCCCCAGCATTTT. It translates to CASSSLWGSNQPQHF.

The chain uses TRBV20-1 and TRBJ1-2, with D unclear. This CDR3 has 13 residues. The germline CDR1 and CDR2 sequences are DFQATT and SNEGSKA (reference sequence). The V and J ends lost 3 bases and 8 bases respectively, with 16 bases between them. This CDR3 is CSASYVGMGGYTF. CDR3 coding DNA: TGCAGTGCTAGTTATGTCGGGATGGGCGGCTACACCTTC.

The rearrangement links TRBV5-5 to TRBJ1-2, with D unresolved. The CDR3 totals 14 residues. Germline CDR1 is SGHKS and CDR2 is YYEKEE (reference sequence). With 0 bases removed from V and 4 bases from J, the gap between germline ends came to 10 bases. CDR3 sequence (DNA): TGTGCCAGCAGCTTGGCCTCCAAGGGCTATGGCTACACCTTC. Translated, it gives CASSLASKGYGYTF.

V gene TRBV5-1 combines with J gene TRBJ1-3; D gene unclear. The CDR3 runs 16 residues. With 0 bases removed from V and 0 bases from J, the gap between germline ends came to 10 bases. Germline CDR1 SGHRS, CDR2 YFSETQ. CDR3 loop: CASSLGAATSGNTIYF. The CDR3 DNA reads TGCGCCAGCAGCTTGGGTGCGGCAACCTCTGGAAACACCATATATTTT.

The chain carries TRBV7-3 and TRBJ1-2; D gene ambiguous. Germline V lookup: CDR1 SGHTA, CDR2 FQGTGA. Trimming took 3 bases from V and 4 from J, leaving 18 bases between them. CDR3 length equals 16 residues. In DNA, the CDR3 is TGTGCCAGCAGCTTGTCGGACGAAGAGCCTTTCTATGGCTACACCTTC. This sequence encodes CASSLSDEEPFYGYTF.

The rearrangement uses TRBV20-1 and TRBJ1-5; no definite D call. The length of the CDR3 is 12 residues. The germline V and J ends were trimmed by 5 bases and 8 bases, with 13 bases remaining between them. Germline CDR1 is DFQATT and CDR2 is SNEGSKA (reference sequence). As DNA, the CDR3 is TGCAGTGCTCGGCAGTTGAGTGAGCCCCAGCATTTT. This gives the protein CSARQLSEPQHF.

The V and J genes are TRBV28 and TRBJ1-5, with no clear D. The germline V gene has CDR1 MDHEN and CDR2 SYDVKM. Deletions cut 6 bases from V and 0 bases from J, with 12 bases between. The CDR3 spans 15 residues. The CDR3 sequence: CASRIFRHSNQPQHF. The CDR3 DNA follows: TGTGCCAGCAGAATTTTTAGGCATAGCAATCAGCCCCAGCATTTT.

The J gene is TRBJ2-1, the V gene TRBV5-1; 7 bases match TRBD1. Germline V gene lookup returns CDR1 SGHRS and CDR2 YFSETQ. Unmatched junction bases numbered 8, after V lost 5 bases and J lost 6 bases. The CDR3 loop spans 14 amino acids. For the CDR3, the DNA is TGCGCCAGCAGTAGACAGGGTTTATCCAATGAGCAGTTCTTC. Amino acids: CASSRQGLSNEQFF.

This clonotype has a handful of counts. In DNA form, the CDR3 reads TGCGCCAGCAGCTTCCCGGGGCGACGGACTGAAGCTTTCTTT. As protein: CASSFPGRRTEAFF. The chain is built from TRBV5-1 and TRBJ1-1, with D perhaps TRBD1 (5 bases). This CDR3 contains 14 residues. Germline values: CDR1 SGHRS, CDR2 YFSETQ. Trimming took off 2 bases at V and 5 bases at J, with 13 bases between the two ends.

This clonotype was seen a handful of times. The CDR3: CASKPLDWVANVLTF. CDR3 in DNA: TGCGCCAGCAAACCCCTGGACTGGGTGGCCAACGTCCTGACTTTC. The rearrangement joins TRBV5-1 to TRBJ2-6, with D possibly being TRBD2 (5 bases). This CDR3 has 15 amino acids. Germline V gives CDR1 SGHRS, CDR2 YFSETQ. Deletions cut 6 bases from V and 6 bases from J, with 16 bases between.

The V gene is TRBV5-1, the J gene TRBJ2-5; 9 bases map to TRBD1. The ends lost 0 bases at V and 5 bases at J; junction bases unmatched: 17. Germline assignment: CDR1 SGHRS and CDR2 YFSETQ. The CDR3 consists of 19 residues. In DNA form, the CDR3 reads TGCGCCAGCAGCTTGGCGCAGACCTCGTACAGGGGGCGCTTCGAGACCCAGTACTTC. It is translated as CASSLAQTSYRGRFETQYF.

The chain carries TRBV7-9 and TRBJ2-1; tentatively, D is TRBD1 (7 bases). The germline V and J ends were trimmed by 5 bases and 7 bases, with 18 bases remaining between them. The CDR3 extends over 15 amino acids. Germline loops: CDR1 SEHNR, CDR2 FQNEAQ (reference sequence). CDR3 coding DNA: TGTGCCAGCAGCCCACCAGGGGGGATAAGGAATGAGCAGTTCTTC. This codes for CASSPPGGIRNEQFF.

A single count supports this clonotype. This chain uses TRBV20-1 with TRBJ2-1; 13 positions agree with TRBD2. The CDR3 has 15 amino acids. Germline V lookup: CDR1 DFQATT, CDR2 SNEGSKA (reference sequence). V lost 0 bases to trimming and J lost 5 bases; unmatched junction nucleotides: 1. The CDR3 spells CSARELAGGDNEQFF. The CDR3 DNA follows: TGCAGTGCTAGAGAACTAGCGGGGGGGGACAATGAGCAGTTCTTC.